This T cell receptor (beta chain) appears in the sequencing data of a study of blood T cell repertoires in COVID-19. The overall study: Material from acute and convalescent COVID-19 was sourced from the United States, Italy and Spain.

Clones were sequenced by immunoSEQ multiplex PCR, and TCRdb holds only the in-frame ones, with some missing. Counted here are some 98,000 clones, 75% to 90% occurring once; the ten biggest clones make up around 19%. This receptor was taken from a human donor in a cohort sampled during active COVID-19. The sequenced sample consisted of peripheral blood.

Here the CDR3 DNA reads TGTGCCAGTAGTTCTAGCGGGAGCTCCTACGAGCAGTACTTC. The encoded protein is CASSSSGSSYEQYF. The chain uses TRBV19 and TRBJ2-7, with 10 bases aligning to TRBD2. The CDR3 is 14 residues long. Germline CDR1 is LNHDA and CDR2 is SQIVND (reference sequence). With 5 bases clipped from V and 0 bases from J, the junction kept 1 base outside the gene matches.